The present T cell receptor beta chain was sequenced within a study of lymphopenia after photon versus proton radiotherapy. Study outcomes and limitations: After the lymphocyte nadir, photon-treated repertoires showed oligoclonal expansion, especially of CD8+ Temra cells. Post-nadir TCR diversity decline inversely tracked overall survival among those who died. Relative stability marked proton patients; photon patients lost diversity and naive cells.

Per the germline V gene, CDR1 is KGHSH and CDR2 is LQKENI. The V end lost 3 bases, the J end lost 0 bases, and 6 bases lay between the germline ends. The CDR3 covers 13 residues. Here immunoSEQ multiplex PCR was the method, and the copy in TCRdb shows in-frame clones only, minus some. The table includes 83,000 or so clones, 80% to 90% detected once. A word on this clone: Its antigen is as yet unknown.

The sample here was peripheral blood, taken from a patient treated with proton-based radiotherapy. The chain employs TRBV18 and TRBJ2-7; no clear D gene. The clonotype comes from a man between 60 and 70 years old with pancreatic cancer. The CDR3 DNA is TGTGCCAGCTCACCTTCGGGCTCCTACGAGCAGTACTTC. This translates into CASSPSGSYEQYF.